This T cell receptor beta chain was identified during a study of blood T cell repertoires in COVID-19. V lost 0 bases to trimming and J lost 4 bases, with 10 bases between them. The CDR3 is made up of 15 amino acids. Germline V lookup: CDR1 SGHDT, CDR2 YYEEEE. Profiled with immunoSEQ multiplex PCR; TCRdb holds only in-frame clones, not every one. The profile shows about 190,000 clones, less than 90% of them singletons. The chain combines TRBV5-6 with TRBJ2-2, with D hard to call. The TCR originated in a woman aged 30 to 39 who had been exposed to COVID-19. Sequenced sample: PBMCs or T cells enriched from blood (not recorded which). CDR3 sequence (DNA): TGTGCCAGCAGCTTGGCTCAGGTTACCACCGGGGAGCTGTTTTTT. Protein product: CASSLAQVTTGELFF.